This T cell receptor beta chain was sequenced in a study of human T cells and chemical hapten exposure. Study results and caveats: High-frequency TCRs, those above 1 in 1000, stayed the same after DPC sensitization.

CDR1 is SNHLY, CDR2 FYNNEI, per germline. After removal of 7 bases from V and 7 bases from J, the junction contained 7 bases not matched to a gene. The length of the CDR3 is 12 residues. TCRdb reanalysed the RACE reads using MiXCR and keeps one entry per CDR3 protein. Among approximately 370,000 distinct CDR3 sequences listed, about 5.4% were seen once. As concerns this clonotype: Its matching antigen is unknown.

Specified time point: pre-sensitization, week 0. Documented treatment: therapeutic diphenylcyclopropenone sensitization with weekly scalp DPC. V is TRBV2 and J is TRBJ2-7; 7 positions match TRBD1. The clonotype was recovered from a woman younger than 35 with alopecia areata. Some clones in this sample may be carry-over from other donors' samples. The sequenced sample was whole blood, obtained in connection with sensitization to the hapten diphenylcyclopropenone (DPC). CDR3 sequence (DNA): TGTGCCAGCAAGGGGGCGGAGGCGGAGCAGTACTTC. Its translation is CASKGAEAEQYF.